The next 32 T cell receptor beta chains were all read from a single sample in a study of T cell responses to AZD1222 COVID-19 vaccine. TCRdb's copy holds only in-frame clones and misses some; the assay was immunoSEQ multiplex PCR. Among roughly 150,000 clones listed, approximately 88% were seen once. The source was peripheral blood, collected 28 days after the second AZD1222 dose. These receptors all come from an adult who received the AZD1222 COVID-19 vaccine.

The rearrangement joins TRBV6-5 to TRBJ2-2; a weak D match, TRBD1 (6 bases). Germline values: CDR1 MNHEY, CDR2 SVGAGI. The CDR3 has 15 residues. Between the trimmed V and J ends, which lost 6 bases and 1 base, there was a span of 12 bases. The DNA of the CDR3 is TGTGCCAGCAGCCTCAGGGGATGGAACACCGGGGAGCTGTTTTTT. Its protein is CASSLRGWNTGELFF.

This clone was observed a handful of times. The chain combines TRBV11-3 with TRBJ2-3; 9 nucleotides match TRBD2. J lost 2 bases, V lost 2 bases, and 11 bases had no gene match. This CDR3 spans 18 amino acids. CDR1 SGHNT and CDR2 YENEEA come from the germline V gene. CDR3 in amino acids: CASSLTSGPGRDTDTQYF. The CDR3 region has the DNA TGTGCCAGCAGCTTAACTAGCGGGCCAGGGAGGGACACAGATACGCAGTATTTT. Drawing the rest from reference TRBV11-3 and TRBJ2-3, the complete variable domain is EAGVVQSPRYKIIEKKQPVAFWCNPISGHNTLYWYLQNLGQGPELLIRYENEEAVDDSQLPKDRFSAERLKGVDSTLKIQPAELGDSAVYLCASSLTSGPGRDTDTQYFGPGTRLTVL.

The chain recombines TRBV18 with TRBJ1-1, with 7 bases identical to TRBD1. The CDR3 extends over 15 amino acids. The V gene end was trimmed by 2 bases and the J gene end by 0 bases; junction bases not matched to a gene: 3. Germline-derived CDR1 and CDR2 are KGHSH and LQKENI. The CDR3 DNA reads TGTGCCAGCTCACCAGCCGGGACAGTGAACACTGAAGCTTTCTTT. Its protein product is CASSPAGTVNTEAFF.

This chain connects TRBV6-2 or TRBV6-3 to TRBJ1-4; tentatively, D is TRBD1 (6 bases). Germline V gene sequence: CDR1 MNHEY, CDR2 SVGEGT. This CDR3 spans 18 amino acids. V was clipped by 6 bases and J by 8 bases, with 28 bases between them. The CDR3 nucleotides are TGTGCCAGCAGCAGGCGAGGGGGAATCTTTAGTGGAGGCGAAAAACTGTTTTTT. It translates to CASSRRGGIFSGGEKLFF.

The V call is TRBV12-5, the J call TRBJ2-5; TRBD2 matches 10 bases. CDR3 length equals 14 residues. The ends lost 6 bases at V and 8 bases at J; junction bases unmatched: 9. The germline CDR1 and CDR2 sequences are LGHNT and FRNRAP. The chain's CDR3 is CASGLSGGMETQYF. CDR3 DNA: TGTGCTAGTGGCCTTAGCGGGGGGATGGAAACCCAGTACTTC.

The CDR3 coding sequence is TGTGCCAGCAGTCCCGGCCCGAACTATGGCTACACCTTC. Its protein is CASSPGPNYGYTF. V usage is TRBV6-2 or TRBV6-3 and J usage is TRBJ1-2; the D is unclear. Trimming cost V 5 bases and J 2 bases, with 9 bases left between them. The CDR3 spans 13 residues. Per the germline V gene, CDR1 is MNHEY and CDR2 is SVGEGT.

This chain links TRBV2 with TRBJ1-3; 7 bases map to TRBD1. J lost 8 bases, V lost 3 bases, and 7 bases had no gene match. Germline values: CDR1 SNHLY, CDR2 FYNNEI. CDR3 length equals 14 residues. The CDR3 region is CASSEKGARDTIYF. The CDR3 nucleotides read TGTGCCAGCAGTGAGAAGGGGGCGAGGGACACCATATATTTT.

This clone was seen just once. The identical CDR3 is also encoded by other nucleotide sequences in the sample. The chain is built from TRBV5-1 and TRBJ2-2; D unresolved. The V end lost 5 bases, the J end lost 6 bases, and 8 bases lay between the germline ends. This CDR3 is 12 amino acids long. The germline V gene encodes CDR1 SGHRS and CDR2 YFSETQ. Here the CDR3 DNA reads TGCGCCAGCAGTTTAGAGGCCGGGGAGCTGTTTTTT. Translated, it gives CASSLEAGELFF.

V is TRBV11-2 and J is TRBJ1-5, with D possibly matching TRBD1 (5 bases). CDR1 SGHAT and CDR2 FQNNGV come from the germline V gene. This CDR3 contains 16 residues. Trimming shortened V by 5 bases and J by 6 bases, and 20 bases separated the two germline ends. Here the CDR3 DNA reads TGTGCCAGCAGCCCCAATCCTCCCGGGACGGGTCAGCCCCAGCATTTT. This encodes CASSPNPPGTGQPQHF.

CDR3 nucleotide sequence: TGTGCCAGCAGCTTATACACAGATACGCAGTATTTT. As protein: CASSLYTDTQYF. The chain combines TRBV9 with TRBJ2-3, with D hard to call. V was shortened by 4 bases and J by 2 bases, with 5 bases between the two germline ends. The germline V gene encodes CDR1 SGDLS and CDR2 YYNGEE. This CDR3 comprises 12 residues.

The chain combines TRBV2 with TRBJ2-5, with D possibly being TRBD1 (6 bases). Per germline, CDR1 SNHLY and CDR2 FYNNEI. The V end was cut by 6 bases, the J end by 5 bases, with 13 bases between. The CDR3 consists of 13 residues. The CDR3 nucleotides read TGTGCCAGCAGCCAACAGGGTGGGGAGACCCAGTACTTC. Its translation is CASSQQGGETQYF.

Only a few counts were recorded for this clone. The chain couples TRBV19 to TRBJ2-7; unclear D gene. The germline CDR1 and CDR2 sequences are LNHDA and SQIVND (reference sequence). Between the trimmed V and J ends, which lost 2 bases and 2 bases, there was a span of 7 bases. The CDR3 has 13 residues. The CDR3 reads CASSISGTYEQYF. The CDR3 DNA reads TGTGCCAGTAGTATATCTGGAACCTACGAGCAGTACTTC.

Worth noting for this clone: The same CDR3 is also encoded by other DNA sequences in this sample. CDR3 nucleotide sequence: TGTGCCAGCAGCTTAGATCTTGGTGATGGCTACACCTTC. It encodes CASSLDLGDGYTF. The chain couples TRBV11-2 to TRBJ1-2; D is ambiguous. Trimming took off 0 bases at V and 6 bases at J, with 8 bases between the two ends. Germline V CDR1 and CDR2: SGHAT, FQNNGV. The CDR3 has 13 amino acids.

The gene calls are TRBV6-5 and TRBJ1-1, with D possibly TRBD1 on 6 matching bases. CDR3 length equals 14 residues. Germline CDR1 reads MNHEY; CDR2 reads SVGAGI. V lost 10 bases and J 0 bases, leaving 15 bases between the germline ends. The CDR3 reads CATVETGMNTEAFF. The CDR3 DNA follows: TGTGCCACAGTGGAGACAGGAATGAACACTGAAGCTTTCTTT.

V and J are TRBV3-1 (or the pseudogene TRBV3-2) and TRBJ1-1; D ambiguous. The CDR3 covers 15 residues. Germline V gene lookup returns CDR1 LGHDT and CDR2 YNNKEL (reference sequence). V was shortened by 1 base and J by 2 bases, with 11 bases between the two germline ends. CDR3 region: CASSQGLTTNTEAFF. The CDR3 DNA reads TGTGCCAGCAGCCAAGGTTTAACTACAAACACTGAAGCTTTCTTT.

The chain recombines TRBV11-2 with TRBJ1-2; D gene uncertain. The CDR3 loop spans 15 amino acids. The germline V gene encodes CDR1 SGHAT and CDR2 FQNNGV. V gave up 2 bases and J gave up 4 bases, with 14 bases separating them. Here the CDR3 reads CASSLTRQGRYGYTF. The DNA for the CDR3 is TGTGCCAGCAGCTTAACTCGACAAGGGCGCTATGGCTACACCTTC.

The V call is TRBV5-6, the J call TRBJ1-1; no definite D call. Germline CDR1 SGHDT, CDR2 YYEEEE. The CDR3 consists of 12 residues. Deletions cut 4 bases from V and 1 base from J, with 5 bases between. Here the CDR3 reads CASSRGNTEAFF. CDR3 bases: TGTGCCAGCAGCCGAGGGAACACTGAAGCTTTCTTT.

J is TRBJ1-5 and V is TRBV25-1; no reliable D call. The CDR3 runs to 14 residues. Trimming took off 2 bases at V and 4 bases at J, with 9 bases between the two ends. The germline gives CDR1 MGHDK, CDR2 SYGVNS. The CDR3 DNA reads TGTGCCAGCAGTGAACAGGCCACAAATCAGCCCCAGCATTTT. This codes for CASSEQATNQPQHF.

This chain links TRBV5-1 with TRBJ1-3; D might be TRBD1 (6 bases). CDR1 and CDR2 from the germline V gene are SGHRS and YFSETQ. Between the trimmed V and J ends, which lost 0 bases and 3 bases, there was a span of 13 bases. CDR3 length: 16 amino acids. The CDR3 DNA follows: TGCGCCAGCAGCTTGGTGGGGACACAGTATGGAAACACCATATATTTT. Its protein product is CASSLVGTQYGNTIYF. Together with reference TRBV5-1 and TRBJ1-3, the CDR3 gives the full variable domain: KAGVTQTPRYLIKTRGQQVTLSCSPISGHRSVSWYQQTPGQGLQFLFEYFSETQRNKGNFPGRFSGRQFSNSRSEMNVSTLELGDSALYLCASSLVGTQYGNTIYFGEGSWLTVV.

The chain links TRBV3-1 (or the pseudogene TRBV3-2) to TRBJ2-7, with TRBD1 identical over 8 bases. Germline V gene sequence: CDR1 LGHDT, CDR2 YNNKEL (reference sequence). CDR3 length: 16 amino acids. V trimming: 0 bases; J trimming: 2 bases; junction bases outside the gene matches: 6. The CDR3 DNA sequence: TGTGCCAGCAGCCAAGATGCGCAGGGGGCCCCCTACGAGCAGTACTTC. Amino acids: CASSQDAQGAPYEQYF.

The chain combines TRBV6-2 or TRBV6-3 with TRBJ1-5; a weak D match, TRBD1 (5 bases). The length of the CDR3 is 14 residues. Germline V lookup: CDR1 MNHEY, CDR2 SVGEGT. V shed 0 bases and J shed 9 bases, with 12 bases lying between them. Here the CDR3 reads CASSYSTGSAPQHF. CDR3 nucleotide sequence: TGTGCCAGCAGTTACTCTACAGGTTCGGCGCCCCAGCATTTT.

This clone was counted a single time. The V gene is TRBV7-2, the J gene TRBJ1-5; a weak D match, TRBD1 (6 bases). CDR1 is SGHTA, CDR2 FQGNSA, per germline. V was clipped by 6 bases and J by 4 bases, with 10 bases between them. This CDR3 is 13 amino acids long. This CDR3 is CASSLQGNQPQHF. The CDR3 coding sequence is TGTGCCAGCAGTTTACAGGGTAATCAGCCCCAGCATTTT.

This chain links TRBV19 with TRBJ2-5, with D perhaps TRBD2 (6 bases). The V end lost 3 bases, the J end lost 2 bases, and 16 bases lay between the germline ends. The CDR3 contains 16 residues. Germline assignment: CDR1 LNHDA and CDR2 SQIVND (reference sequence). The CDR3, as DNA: TGTGCCAGTAGTATCGGATCGGGGAGGCGGCAAGAGACCCAGTACTTC. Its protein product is CASSIGSGRRQETQYF. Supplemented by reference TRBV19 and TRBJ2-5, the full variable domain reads DGGITQSPKYLFRKEGQNVTLSCEQNLNHDAMYWYRQDPGQGLRLIYYSQIVNDFQKGDIAEGYSVSREKKESFPLTVTSAQKNPTAFYLCASSIGSGRRQETQYFGPGTRLLVL.

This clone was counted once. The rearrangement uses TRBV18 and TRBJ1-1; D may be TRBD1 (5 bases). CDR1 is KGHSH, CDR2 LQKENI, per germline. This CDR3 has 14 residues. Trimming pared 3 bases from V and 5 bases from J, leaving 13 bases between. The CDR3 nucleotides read TGTGCCAGCTCACCCGGGGCTCAGGAGACTGAAGCTTTCTTT. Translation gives CASSPGAQETEAFF. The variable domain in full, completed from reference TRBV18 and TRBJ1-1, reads NAGVMQNPRHLVRRRGQEARLRCSPMKGHSHVYWYRQLPEEGLKFMVYLQKENIIDESGMPKERFSAEFPKEGPSILRIQQVVRGDSAAYFCASSPGAQETEAFFGQGTRLTVV.

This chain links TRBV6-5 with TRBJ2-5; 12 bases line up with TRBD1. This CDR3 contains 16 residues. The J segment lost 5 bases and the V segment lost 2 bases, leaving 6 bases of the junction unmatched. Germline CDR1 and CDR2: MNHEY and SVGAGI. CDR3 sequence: CASSYGTGGGVETQYF. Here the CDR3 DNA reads TGTGCCAGCAGTTACGGGACAGGGGGCGGGGTGGAGACCCAGTACTTC.

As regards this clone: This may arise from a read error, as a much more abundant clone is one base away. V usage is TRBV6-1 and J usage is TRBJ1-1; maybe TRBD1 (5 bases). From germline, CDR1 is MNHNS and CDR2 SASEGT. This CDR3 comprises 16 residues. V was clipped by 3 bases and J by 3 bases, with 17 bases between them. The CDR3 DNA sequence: TGTGCCAGCAGTGATACTCTCTACTGGGACGACACTGAAGCTTTCTTT. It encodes CASSDTLYWDDTEAFF.

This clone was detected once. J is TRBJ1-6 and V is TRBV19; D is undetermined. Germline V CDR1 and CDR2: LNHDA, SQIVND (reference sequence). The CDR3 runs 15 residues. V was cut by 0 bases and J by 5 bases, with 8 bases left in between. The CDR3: CASSIDRLDNSPLHF. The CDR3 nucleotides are TGTGCCAGTAGTATAGATCGACTTGATAATTCACCCCTCCACTTT.

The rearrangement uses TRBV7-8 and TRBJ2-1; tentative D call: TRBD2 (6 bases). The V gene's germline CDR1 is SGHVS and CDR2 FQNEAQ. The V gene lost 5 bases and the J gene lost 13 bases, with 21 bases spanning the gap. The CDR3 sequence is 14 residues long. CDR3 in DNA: TGTGCCAGCAGCCCCCCGGGGGTCGAAGGAGTCCAGTTCTTC. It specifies CASSPPGVEGVQFF.

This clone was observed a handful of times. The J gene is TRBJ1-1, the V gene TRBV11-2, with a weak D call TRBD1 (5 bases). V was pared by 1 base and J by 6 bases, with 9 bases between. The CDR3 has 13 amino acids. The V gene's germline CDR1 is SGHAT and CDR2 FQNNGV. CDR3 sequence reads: CASSLGGASEAFF. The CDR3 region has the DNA TGTGCCAGCAGCTTAGGAGGGGCTTCTGAAGCTTTCTTT.

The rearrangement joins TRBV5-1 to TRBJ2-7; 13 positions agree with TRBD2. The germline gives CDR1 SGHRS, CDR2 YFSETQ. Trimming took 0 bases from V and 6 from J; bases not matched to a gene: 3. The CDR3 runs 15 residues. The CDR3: CASSLALAGGREQYF. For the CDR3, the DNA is TGCGCCAGCAGCTTGGCACTAGCGGGGGGGCGCGAGCAGTACTTC.

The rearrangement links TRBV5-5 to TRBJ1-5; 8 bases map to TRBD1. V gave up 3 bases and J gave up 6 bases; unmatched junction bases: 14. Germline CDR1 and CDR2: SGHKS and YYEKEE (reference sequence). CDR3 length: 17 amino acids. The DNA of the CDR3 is TGTGCCAGCAGCTGGGGTGGTCAGGGGGCGCCTGGTCAGCCCCAGCATTTT. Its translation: CASSWGGQGAPGQPQHF.

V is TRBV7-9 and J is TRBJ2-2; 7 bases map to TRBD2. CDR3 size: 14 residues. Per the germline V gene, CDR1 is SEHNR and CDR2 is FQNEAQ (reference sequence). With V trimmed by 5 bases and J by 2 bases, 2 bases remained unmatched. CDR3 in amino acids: CASSPGLNTGELFF. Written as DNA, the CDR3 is TGTGCCAGCAGCCCGGGACTAAACACCGGGGAGCTGTTTTTT.